This entry is about one T cell receptor (beta chain). Antigen specificity is unknown. Using immunoSEQ multiplex PCR, the repertoire was profiled, and TCRdb retains in-frame clones only, with some absent. Among 78,000 or so clones listed, roughly 91% were seen once. The sample belongs to a study of graft-versus-host responses after intestinal transplantation. Study as a whole: Multivisceral, liver-intestinal, or isolated intestinal transplants were received by the recipients. Every transplant recipient was induced with anti-thymocyte globulin, then maintained on tacrolimus and steroids for two to three years. Overall study findings and caveats: Subjects displaying graft-donor T cell macrochimerism possessed elevated graft-versus-host to host-versus-graft clonal ratios inside allografts. Peak GvH clone levels in circulation were associated with early post-transplant HvG declines.

The CDR3 has 12 residues. Germline V gene data show CDR1 as SGHTS and CDR2 as YDEGEE. The V end lost 0 bases, the J end lost 3 bases, and 4 bases lay between the germline ends. The chain recombines TRBV5-8 with TRBJ2-7; D remains ambiguous. This sample comprised unstimulated CD8+ T cells sorted from spleen or lymph node cells, obtained before transplant. The source is a human donor who was the organ donor for an intestinal transplant. CDR3 sequence (DNA): TGTGCCAGCAGCTTGGGTTTCTACGAGCAGTACTTC. Protein product: CASSLGFYEQYF.